These 5 T cell receptor beta chains were sequenced from one sample in a study of CD8+CD57+ T cells in acquired aplastic anemia. It was patients with CD8+CD57+ cell expansion by flow cytometry who were chosen for sequencing. According to the study, genomic DNA was the template for TCR beta VDJ and CDR3 profiling. TCRdb re-called the reads through MiXCR, storing one row per CDR3 protein. The table includes some 170,000 distinct CDR3 sequences, more than 45% detected once. The sample consisted of sorted CD4+, CD8+, or CD8+CD57+ T cells (not recorded which) from PBMCs. These TCRs come from a human donor with aplastic anemia.

The genes are TRBV24-1 and TRBJ2-1; unclear D gene. CDR1 and CDR2 (germline): KGHDR, SFDVKD. This CDR3 has 14 amino acids. V was pared by 5 bases and J by 9 bases, with 16 bases between. The CDR3 DNA follows: TGTGCCACCAGTGGGGCAGGCGGCTTCCGTGAGCAGTTCTTC. Translated: CATSGAGGFREQFF.

This clonotype was counted between two and nine times. A much larger clone is a single base away; this may be a read error. The chain joins TRBV19 to TRBJ1-2; D perhaps matches TRBD1 (5 bases). The CDR3 is 13 amino acids. Trimming took 8 bases from V and 8 from J, leaving 18 bases between them. Germline-derived CDR1 and CDR2 are LNHDA and SQIVND (reference sequence). This CDR3 reads CASGYRNSAGYTF. The CDR3 DNA reads TGTGCCAGTGGTTACAGGAATTCGGCCGGCTACACCTTC.

Only a few counts were recorded for this clonotype. The chain recombines TRBV6-1 with TRBJ2-2; either TRBD1 or TRBD2 may fit D (5 bases each). Germline V CDR1 and CDR2: MNHNS, SASEGT. Trimming removed 8 bases at V and 0 bases at J, with 10 bases between. The CDR3 sequence is 14 residues long. The CDR3 DNA follows: TGTGCCAGCGACCGGGGCTCGAACACCGGGGAGCTGTTTTTT. As protein: CASDRGSNTGELFF.

This clonotype was counted at least ten times. The chain uses TRBV7-6 and TRBJ2-7; 7 nucleotides align to TRBD2. CDR3 length: 13 residues. V lost 0 bases to trimming and J lost 6 bases; unmatched junction nucleotides: 2. Germline loops: CDR1 SGHVS, CDR2 FNYEAQ. CDR3 amino acids: CASSLARGSEQYF. The CDR3 DNA reads TGTGCCAGCAGCTTAGCGCGGGGGTCCGAGCAGTACTTC.

The sample holds one count of this clonotype. The rearrangement joins TRBV29-1 to TRBJ2-3; D gene unclear. Germline CDR1 and CDR2: SQVTM and ANQGSEA. Trimming removed 1 base from V and 0 bases from J, with 8 bases in between. This CDR3 has 14 residues. The CDR3 nucleotides read TGCAGCGTTGAAGTGGCGGCGAGCACAGATACGCAGTATTTT. It translates to CSVEVAASTDTQYF.